This T cell receptor (beta chain) came from a study of blood T cell repertoires in COVID-19. About the study: From T cells, B-cell-depleted T cells, or PBMCs came the material, which was cDNA or gDNA.

The germline V gene has CDR1 MNHNY and CDR2 SVGAGI (reference sequence). The CDR3 contains 13 residues. V was pared by 6 bases and J by 5 bases, with 4 bases of the junction left unmatched. The repertoire was sequenced with immunoSEQ multiplex PCR; TCRdb's copy has only in-frame clones and lacks some. The repertoire consists of under 350,000 clones, with 65% to 90% occurring once and the leading ten covering more than 6%. The chain uses TRBV6-6 and TRBJ1-2; 9 nucleotides line up with TRBD1. Sequenced material: peripheral blood. The sequence derives from a human donor in a cohort sampled during active COVID-19. CDR3: CASRMGQGYGYTF. In DNA, the CDR3 is TGTGCCAGCAGGATGGGACAGGGTTATGGCTACACCTTC.